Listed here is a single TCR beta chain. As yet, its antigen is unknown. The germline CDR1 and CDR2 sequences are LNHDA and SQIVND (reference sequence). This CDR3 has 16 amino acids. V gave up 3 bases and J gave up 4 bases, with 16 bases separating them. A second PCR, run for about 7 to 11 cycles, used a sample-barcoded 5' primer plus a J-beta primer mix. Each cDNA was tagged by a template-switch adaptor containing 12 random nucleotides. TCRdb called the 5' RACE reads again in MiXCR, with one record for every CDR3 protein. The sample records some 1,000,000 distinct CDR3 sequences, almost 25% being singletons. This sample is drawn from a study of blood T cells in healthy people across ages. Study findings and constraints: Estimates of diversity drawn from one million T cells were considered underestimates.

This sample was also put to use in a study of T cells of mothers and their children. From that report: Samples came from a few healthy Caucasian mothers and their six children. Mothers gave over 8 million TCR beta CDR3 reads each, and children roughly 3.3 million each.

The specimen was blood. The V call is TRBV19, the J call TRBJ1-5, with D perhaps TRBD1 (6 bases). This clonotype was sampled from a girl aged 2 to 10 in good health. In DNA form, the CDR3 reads TGTGCCAGTAGTATGTCGCGGGGGCGCGGAAATCAGCCCCAGCATTTT. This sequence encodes CASSMSRGRGNQPQHF.